Presented here are 20 T cell receptor beta chains from one specimen sequenced in a study of cytomegalovirus exposure and HLA in healthy donors. The PCR made use of 60 Vbeta and 13 Jbeta primers. Method: immunoSEQ multiplex PCR; TCRdb's copy keeps in-frame clones and lacks some. The data contain roughly 120,000 clones, approximately 70% of them singletons. Sequencing was performed on PBMCs. Receptors were obtained from a young woman in good health and CMV-seronegative.

This rearrangement joins TRBV6-5 to TRBJ1-1, with 8 bases fitting TRBD1. The CDR3 is 13 amino acids. The V segment lost 2 bases and the J segment 7 bases; nucleotides outside the gene matches: 3. Germline CDR1 is MNHEY and CDR2 is SVGAGI. Here the CDR3 DNA reads TGTGCCAGCAGTTACGCAGGGGGCAGTGAAGCTTTCTTT. It is translated as CASSYAGGSEAFF.

The chain combines TRBV2 with TRBJ2-7; TRBD1 aligns across 10 bases. Germline V CDR1 and CDR2: SNHLY, FYNNEI. V gave up 10 bases and J gave up 2 bases; unmatched junction bases: 8. This CDR3 contains 14 residues. The CDR3 DNA is TGTGCCACCTCGCGGGACAGGGGAGCCTACGAGCAGTACTTC. Protein product: CATSRDRGAYEQYF. Full variable domain (outside the CDR3, taken from reference TRBV2 and TRBJ2-7): EPEVTQTPSHQVTQMGQEVILRCVPISNHLYFYWYRQILGQKVEFLVSFYNNEISEKSEIFDDQFSVERPDGSNFTLKIRSTKLEDSAMYFCATSRDRGAYEQYFGPGTRLTVT.

This chain joins TRBV6-6 and TRBJ2-1; 10 nucleotides align to TRBD2. Germline CDR1 MNHNY, CDR2 SVGAGI (reference sequence). The CDR3 runs 15 residues. J gave up 9 bases and V 5 bases, and 10 bases lay outside the gene matches. The CDR3 spells CASSPTSGIGIEQFF. The CDR3 nucleotides are TGTGCCAGCAGTCCTACTAGCGGGATTGGTATTGAGCAGTTCTTC.

This chain uses TRBV6-1 with TRBJ2-6; TRBD1 agrees at 12 bases. Germline V gene data show CDR1 as MNHNS and CDR2 as SASEGT. The CDR3 has 18 residues. With V trimmed by 2 bases and J by 4 bases, 6 bases remained unmatched. The DNA of the CDR3 is TGTGCCAGCAGTGAATGGGGACAGGGGGCAGGAGGGGCCAACGTCCTGACTTTC. Its translation is CASSEWGQGAGGANVLTF.

The chain is built from TRBV7-2 and TRBJ1-2; a possible D gene is TRBD1 (6 bases). The germline V and J ends were trimmed by 2 bases and 7 bases, with 17 bases remaining between them. CDR3 length: 15 amino acids. Germline V gene data show CDR1 as SGHTA and CDR2 as FQGNSA. This CDR3 is CASSLRGGQGSGYTF. The CDR3, as DNA: TGTGCCAGCAGCTTACGGGGGGGCCAGGGAAGTGGCTACACCTTC.

The chain carries TRBV11-3 and TRBJ1-1; the D gene is possibly TRBD1 (5 bases). Trimming removed 0 bases at V and 4 bases at J, with 12 bases between. This CDR3 contains 15 residues. CDR1 SGHNT and CDR2 YENEEA come from the germline V gene. The CDR3, as DNA: TGTGCCAGCAGCTTAGAAGGAGCAGGGTTCACTGAAGCTTTCTTT. Translation: CASSLEGAGFTEAFF.

The chain combines TRBV18 with TRBJ2-6; 8 bases map to TRBD2. After removal of 0 bases from V and 0 bases from J, the junction contained 7 bases not matched to a gene. The CDR3 contains 19 residues. Germline values: CDR1 KGHSH, CDR2 LQKENI. The CDR3 sequence is CASSPPALAVSSGANVLTF. The CDR3, as DNA: TGTGCCAGCTCACCACCGGCACTAGCGGTAAGCTCTGGGGCCAACGTCCTGACTTTC.

This rearrangement joins TRBV19 to TRBJ1-3, with 8 nucleotides matching TRBD1. J gave up 8 bases and V 1 base, and 13 bases lay outside the gene matches. Germline V gene sequence: CDR1 LNHDA, CDR2 SQIVND (reference sequence). The CDR3 has 17 amino acids. As DNA, the CDR3 is TGTGCCAGTAGTATAGTAGGACAGGGTTCGGTTTGGGACACCATATATTTT. Its protein product is CASSIVGQGSVWDTIYF.

This clone appeared a few times. The genes are TRBV4-1 and TRBJ2-1; D perhaps matches TRBD2 (5 bases). The CDR3 is 16 residues long. Looked up from germline, CDR1 is MGHRA and CDR2 is YSYEKL. Trimming took 0 bases from V and 8 from J, leaving 17 bases between them. The CDR3: CASSQDRGVPGDEQFF. The CDR3 DNA sequence: TGCGCCAGCAGCCAAGATCGGGGAGTGCCAGGCGATGAGCAGTTCTTC.

The V and J genes are TRBV4-1 and TRBJ2-2, with D perhaps TRBD2 (6 bases). V shed 1 base and J shed 6 bases, with 15 bases lying between them. CDR1 is MGHRA, CDR2 YSYEKL, per germline. CDR3 length: 16 residues. The CDR3 DNA reads as TGCGCCAGCAGCCAAGTGCATTCAAGGAGGGCCGGGGAGCTGTTTTTT. As protein: CASSQVHSRRAGELFF.

This clone was observed a handful of times. The chain combines TRBV5-5 with TRBJ1-4, with 8 bases that match TRBD1. Germline CDR1 SGHKS, CDR2 YYEKEE (reference sequence). The trim removed 3 bases at V and 2 bases at J, leaving 6 bases unmatched. The CDR3 consists of 16 residues. This chain's CDR3 is CASSSGRQGTNEKLFF. DNA for the CDR3: TGTGCCAGCAGCTCGGGAAGACAGGGGACTAATGAAAAACTGTTTTTT.

The CDR3 nucleotides read TGTGCCAGTAGTCTACGACAGGGGGCACGAGATACGCAGTATTTT. Its protein is CASSLRQGARDTQYF. The chain joins TRBV19 to TRBJ2-3; 10 bases are shared with TRBD1. CDR1 and CDR2 from the germline V gene are LNHDA and SQIVND (reference sequence). Germline trimming cut 5 bases from V and 5 bases from J; bases unmatched to any gene: 7. The CDR3 sequence is 15 residues long.

The chain joins TRBV4-1 to TRBJ1-3; 9 positions agree with TRBD1. V lost 4 bases, J lost 4 bases, and 5 bases stayed unmatched. The CDR3 is 15 amino acids. Germline CDR1 reads MGHRA; CDR2 reads YSYEKL. CDR3 sequence reads: CASSPGQGVGNTIYF. The CDR3 DNA sequence: TGCGCCAGCAGCCCGGGACAGGGAGTAGGAAACACCATATATTTT.

This clone was observed a few times. The V gene is TRBV10-1, the J gene TRBJ1-1; D unresolved. Germline values: CDR1 WNHNN, CDR2 SYGVQD (reference sequence). CDR3 length: 13 residues. Deletions cut 8 bases from V and 7 bases from J, with 17 bases between. Here the CDR3 DNA reads TGCGCCAGCTCGACTGCCCTGCTGGGTGAAGCTTTCTTT. Its translation: CASSTALLGEAFF.

This clone showed up just once. This chain links TRBV27 with TRBJ2-7; 8 nucleotides align to TRBD1. The CDR3 contains 14 residues. CDR1 and CDR2 from the germline V gene are MNHEY and SMNVEV (reference sequence). The junction had 5 bases not matched to a gene; V was cut back by 5 bases and J by 2 bases. Written as DNA, the CDR3 is TGTGCCAGCAGTGCCGGGACAGGAGCCTACGAGCAGTACTTC. Protein: CASSAGTGAYEQYF.

The V call is TRBV10-3, the J call TRBJ2-3; 7 bases match TRBD2. The CDR3 covers 16 residues. Germline V lookup: CDR1 ENHRY, CDR2 SYGVKD. The V and J ends lost 0 bases and 0 bases, in that order; junction bases with no gene match: 3. In nucleotides, the CDR3 is TGTGCCATCAGTGAGTCGCGCGGGGGTAGCACAGATACGCAGTATTTT. Encoded protein: CAISESRGGSTDTQYF.

The J gene is TRBJ2-1, the V gene TRBV5-1; TRBD2 aligns across 10 bases. Germline-derived CDR1 and CDR2 are SGHRS and YFSETQ. The ends lost 5 bases at V and 9 bases at J; junction bases unmatched: 2. The CDR3 is 12 residues long. The CDR3 here is CASRSSGSEQFF. The CDR3 DNA sequence: TGCGCCAGCAGATCTAGCGGGAGTGAGCAGTTCTTC.

This clone was observed a handful of times. This chain joins TRBV5-6 and TRBJ1-5, with D possibly matching TRBD1 (5 bases). This CDR3 region has 13 residues. V lost 2 bases to trimming and J lost 6 bases, with 9 bases between them. From germline, CDR1 is SGHDT and CDR2 YYEEEE. CDR3: CASSFRATQPQHF. The CDR3 nucleotides read TGTGCCAGCAGCTTCAGGGCGACTCAGCCCCAGCATTTT.

The V call is TRBV6-5, the J call TRBJ1-1; a weak D match, TRBD1 (6 bases). The V gene's germline CDR1 is MNHEY and CDR2 SVGAGI. V lost 2 bases, J lost 8 bases, and 15 bases lay in between. The CDR3 covers 14 residues. CDR3 sequence (DNA): TGTGCCAGCAGTTACAGGGTCGGGACAACCGAAGCTTTCTTT. Its protein is CASSYRVGTTEAFF.

The chain couples TRBV11-3 to TRBJ1-2; D gene ambiguous. Germline CDR1 is SGHNT and CDR2 is YENEEA. V was clipped by 5 bases and J by 0 bases, with 4 bases between them. This CDR3 has 12 residues. The CDR3 reads CASSLSNYGYTF. CDR3 nucleotide sequence: TGTGCCAGCAGCCTTTCTAACTATGGCTACACCTTC.